A selection of T cell receptor beta chains follows, all from one sample in a study of memory CD8 T cells in hepatitis C reinfection. Using immunoSEQ multiplex PCR, the repertoire was profiled, and TCRdb retains in-frame clones only, with some absent. The repertoire includes approximately 49,000 clones, 80% to 90% of them detected once, and 0.72% sits in the top ten. Sequenced: naive CD8+ T cells sorted from blood. The receptors were gathered from a young man with hepatitis C virus infection. CDR3s include the opening cysteine and the closing phenylalanine or tryptophan. The order of the fields is V gene, J gene, CDR3 protein.

TRBV27	TRBJ2-1	CASSLYQAGPRPHNEQFF
TRBV7-2	TRBJ2-7	CASSFSRSGRFSYEQYF
TRBV21-1	TRBJ2-1	CASSKVKKQADPKNEQFF
TRBV4-1	TRBJ2-1	CASSQVGSSYNEQFF
TRBV5-1	TRBJ2-3	CASSLGDSSTDTQYF
TRBV29-1	TRBJ2-1	CSVDEGAHEQFF
TRBV15	TRBJ2-7	CATSSGDTYEQYF
TRBV2	TRBJ1-1	CASRQGRRTEAFF
TRBV27	TRBJ2-5	CATRAAGLQPRETQYF
TRBV7-2	TRBJ2-5	CASSRTSGGLETQYF
TRBV27	TRBJ2-1	CASSAVWTGYYNEQFF
TRBV5-1	TRBJ2-1	CASSFDSFNEQFF
TRBV10-2	TRBJ2-2	CASSERVRELFF
TRBV6-1	TRBJ1-4	CASSETGGNEKLFF
TRBV5-8	TRBJ2-1	CASSHLTSGGYNEQFF
TRBV19	TRBJ2-1	CASSSGSAYNEQFF
TRBV6-6	TRBJ2-7	CASTQGRVVYEQYF
TRBV6-6	TRBJ2-1	CASSYLRTSVYNEQFF
TRBV29-1	TRBJ2-1	CSVEDGRANEQFF
TRBV6-5	TRBJ2-2	CASSYATSGSAGELFF
TRBV11-2	TRBJ2-5	CASSYRDRVQETQYF
TRBV30	TRBJ1-1	CAWRGSGIEAFF
TRBV6-5	TRBJ2-5	CASSYSGGLQETQYF
TRBV9	TRBJ2-7	CASSVGASGGSEQYF
TRBV27	TRBJ1-6	CASSLGTRGNSPLHF
TRBV28	TRBJ2-1	CASSLGSNEQFF
TRBV6-1	TRBJ1-6	CASSEKAGARTYNSPLHF
TRBV6-5	TRBJ1-5	CASSSDSYSNQPQHF
TRBV2	TRBJ2-2	CASSENEAGGDTGELFF
TRBV4-3	TRBJ1-6	CASSQASVLPPLHF
TRBV5-1	TRBJ2-7	CASSPGPGGGYEQYF
TRBV7-8	TRBJ1-3	CASSLTGAGNTIYF
TRBV14	TRBJ1-6	CASSQETGWYSPLHF
TRBV6-6	TRBJ1-5	CASSYSGSHQPQHF
TRBV2	TRBJ2-3	CASSEGTVNPDTQYF
TRBV6-4	TRBJ1-1	CASSDMGQVTEAFF
TRBV29-1	TRBJ2-2	CSVAGSGTGELFF
TRBV9	TRBJ1-2	CASSFHRDGYTF